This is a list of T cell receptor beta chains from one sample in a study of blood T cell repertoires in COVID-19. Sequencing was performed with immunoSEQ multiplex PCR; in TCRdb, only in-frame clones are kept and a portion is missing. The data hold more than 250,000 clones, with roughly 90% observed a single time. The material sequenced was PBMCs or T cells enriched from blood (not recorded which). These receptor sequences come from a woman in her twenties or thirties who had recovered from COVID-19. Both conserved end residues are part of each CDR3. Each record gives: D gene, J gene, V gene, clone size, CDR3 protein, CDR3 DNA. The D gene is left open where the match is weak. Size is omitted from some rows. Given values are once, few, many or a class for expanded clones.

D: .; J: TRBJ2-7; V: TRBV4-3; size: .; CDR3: CASSQENHRVYEQYF; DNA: TGCGCCAGCAGCCAAGAAAACCACCGGGTCTACGAGCAGTACTTC
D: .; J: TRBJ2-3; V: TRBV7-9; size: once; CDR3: CASSLDSRPNTQYF; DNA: TGTGCCAGCAGCTTAGATTCTAGACCAAATACGCAGTATTTT
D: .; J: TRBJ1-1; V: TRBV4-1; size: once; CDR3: CASSQDRVSAFF; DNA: TGCGCCAGCAGCCAAGACAGGGTGTCTGCTTTCTTT
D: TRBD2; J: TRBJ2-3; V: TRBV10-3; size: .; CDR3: CATLGSASGVDTQYF; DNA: TGTGCCACCCTGGGCTCTGCTAGCGGGGTAGATACGCAGTATTTT
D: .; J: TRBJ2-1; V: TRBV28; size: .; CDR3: CASSLSGSIGNEQFF; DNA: TGTGCCAGCAGTTTGTCGGGGTCTATTGGGAATGAGCAGTTCTTC
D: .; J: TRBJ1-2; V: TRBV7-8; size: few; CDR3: CASSLAGGYHGYTF; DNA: TGTGCCAGCAGCTTAGCGGGGGGGTATCATGGCTACACCTTC
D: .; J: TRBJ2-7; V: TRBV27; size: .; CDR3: CASSPDQAPVYSYEQYF; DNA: TGTGCCAGCAGTCCCGACCAGGCGCCCGTTTATTCCTACGAGCAGTACTTC
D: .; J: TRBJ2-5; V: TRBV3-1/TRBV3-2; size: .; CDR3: CASSQILEETQYF; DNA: TGTGCCAGCAGCCAAATACTAGAGGAGACCCAGTACTTC
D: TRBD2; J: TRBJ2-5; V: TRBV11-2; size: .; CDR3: CASSPPSGLGTQYF; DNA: TGTGCCAGCAGCCCCCCTAGCGGCCTCGGGACCCAGTACTTC
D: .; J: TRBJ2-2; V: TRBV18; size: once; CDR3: CASSSYRGGTGELFF; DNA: TGTGCCAGCTCATCCTACAGGGGAGGCACCGGGGAGCTGTTTTTT
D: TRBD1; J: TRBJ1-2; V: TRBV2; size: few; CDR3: CASSEFRTGNYGYTF; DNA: TGTGCCAGCAGTGAATTTCGGACAGGGAACTATGGCTACACCTTC
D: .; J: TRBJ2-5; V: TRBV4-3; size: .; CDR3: CASSQVYGIQETQYF; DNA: TGCGCCAGCAGCCAAGTTTACGGGATACAAGAGACCCAGTACTTC
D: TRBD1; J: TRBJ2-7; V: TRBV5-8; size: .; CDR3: CASRAAGTVSYEQYF; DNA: TGTGCCAGCAGGGCCGCAGGGACAGTCTCGTACGAGCAGTACTTC
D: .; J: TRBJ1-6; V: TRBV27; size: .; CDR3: CASSFGPGNSPLHF; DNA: TGTGCCAGCAGTTTCGGTCCGGGAAATTCACCCCTCCACTTT